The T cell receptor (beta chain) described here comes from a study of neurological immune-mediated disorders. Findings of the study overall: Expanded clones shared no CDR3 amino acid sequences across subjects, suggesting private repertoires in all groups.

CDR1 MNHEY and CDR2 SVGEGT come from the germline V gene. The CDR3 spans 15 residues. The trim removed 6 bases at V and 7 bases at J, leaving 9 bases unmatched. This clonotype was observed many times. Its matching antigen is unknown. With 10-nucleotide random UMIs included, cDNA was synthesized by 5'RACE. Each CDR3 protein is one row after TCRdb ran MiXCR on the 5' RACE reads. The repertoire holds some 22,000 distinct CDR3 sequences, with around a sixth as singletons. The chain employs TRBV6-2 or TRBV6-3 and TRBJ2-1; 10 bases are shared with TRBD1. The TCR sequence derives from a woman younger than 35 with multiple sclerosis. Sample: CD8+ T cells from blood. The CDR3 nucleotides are TGTGCCAGCAGAACCGGGACAGGGGAGGAAAATGAGCAGTTCTTC. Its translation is CASRTGTGEENEQFF.